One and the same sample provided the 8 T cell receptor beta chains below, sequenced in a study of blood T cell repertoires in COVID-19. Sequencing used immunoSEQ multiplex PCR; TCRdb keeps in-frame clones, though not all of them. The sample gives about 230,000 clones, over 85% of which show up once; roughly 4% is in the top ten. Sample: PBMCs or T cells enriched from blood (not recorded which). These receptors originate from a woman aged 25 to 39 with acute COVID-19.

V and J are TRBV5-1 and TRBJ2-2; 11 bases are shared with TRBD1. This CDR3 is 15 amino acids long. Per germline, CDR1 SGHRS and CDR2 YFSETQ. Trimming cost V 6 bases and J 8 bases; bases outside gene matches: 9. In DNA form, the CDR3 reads TGCGCCAGCACCCTGGGACAGGGGGACCAAGGGGAGCTGTTTTTT. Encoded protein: CASTLGQGDQGELFF.

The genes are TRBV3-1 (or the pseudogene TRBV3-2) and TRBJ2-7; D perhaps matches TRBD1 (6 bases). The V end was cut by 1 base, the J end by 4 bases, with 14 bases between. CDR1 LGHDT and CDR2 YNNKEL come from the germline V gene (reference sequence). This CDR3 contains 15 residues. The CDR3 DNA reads TGTGCCAGCAGCCAAGCGGGACAATTGGGTTACGAGCAGTACTTC. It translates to CASSQAGQLGYEQYF.

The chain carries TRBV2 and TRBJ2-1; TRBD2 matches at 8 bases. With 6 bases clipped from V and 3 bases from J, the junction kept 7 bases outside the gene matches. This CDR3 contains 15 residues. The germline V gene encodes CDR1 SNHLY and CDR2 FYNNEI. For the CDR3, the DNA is TGTGCCAGCAGAGAGGGCGGGGGGAACTACAATGAGCAGTTCTTC. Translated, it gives CASREGGGNYNEQFF.

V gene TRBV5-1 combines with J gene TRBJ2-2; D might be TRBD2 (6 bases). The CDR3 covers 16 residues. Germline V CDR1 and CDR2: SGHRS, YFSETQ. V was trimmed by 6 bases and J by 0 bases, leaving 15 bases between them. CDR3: CASIERGDANTGELFF. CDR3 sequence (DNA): TGCGCCAGCATCGAGCGCGGGGACGCGAACACCGGGGAGCTGTTTTTT.

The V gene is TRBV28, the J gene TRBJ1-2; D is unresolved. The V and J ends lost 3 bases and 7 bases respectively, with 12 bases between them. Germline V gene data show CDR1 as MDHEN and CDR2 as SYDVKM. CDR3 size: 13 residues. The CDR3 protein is CASSLSVRGGYTF. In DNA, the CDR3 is TGTGCCAGCAGTTTGTCAGTGAGAGGTGGCTACACCTTC.

The CDR3 reads CASSQLAGADGYTF. The CDR3 DNA is TGCGCCAGCAGCCAACTAGCAGGGGCAGACGGCTACACCTTC. The chain employs TRBV4-1 and TRBJ1-2, with D possibly TRBD1 on 6 matching bases. The CDR3 covers 14 residues. CDR1 is MGHRA, CDR2 YSYEKL, per germline. V was pared by 2 bases and J by 8 bases, with 15 bases between.

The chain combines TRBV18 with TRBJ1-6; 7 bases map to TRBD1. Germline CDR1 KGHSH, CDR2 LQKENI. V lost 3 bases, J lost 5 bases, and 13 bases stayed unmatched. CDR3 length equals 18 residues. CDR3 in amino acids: CASSPSPVGTADNSPLHF. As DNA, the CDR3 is TGTGCCAGCTCACCCTCCCCTGTCGGGACAGCCGATAATTCACCCCTCCACTTT. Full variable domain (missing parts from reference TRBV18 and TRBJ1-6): NAGVMQNPRHLVRRRGQEARLRCSPMKGHSHVYWYRQLPEEGLKFMVYLQKENIIDESGMPKERFSAEFPKEGPSILRIQQVVRGDSAAYFCASSPSPVGTADNSPLHFGNGTRLTVT.

CDR3 region: CAWSLTSGEADTQYF. The DNA of the CDR3 is TGTGCCTGGAGTCTGACTAGCGGGGAGGCAGATACGCAGTATTTT. This chain uses TRBV30 with TRBJ2-3, with 11 bases that match TRBD2. J was trimmed by 4 bases and V by 2 bases; bases with no gene match: 5. The length of the CDR3 is 15 residues. The V gene's germline CDR1 is GTSNPN and CDR2 SVGIG (reference sequence).